This T cell receptor beta chain was sequenced during a study of shared T cell receptors in the human thymus (dated by TCRdb to 2020 to 2022). For context, the study as a whole: The study investigated the way shared, self-reactive T-cell receptor alpha chains are produced in the human thymus.

Turning to this clone: There is no known antigen for this receptor. No much larger clonotype is one base removed from it; base qualities were not supplied.

Libraries were prepared through the immunoSEQ multiplex PCR assay. The immuneACCESS repertoire file appears here via TCRdb, limited to in-frame rearrangements. These files lack a portion of the clones; in checked studies, under half of the deficit traces to unresolved V genes, and the cause of the others is not known. Recorded for this sample are 500,000 to 550,000 clones; 70% to 80% of them occurred a single time. Of the sample, roughly 0.013% is held by the ten largest clones. The CDR3 numbers 18 residues from cysteine through phenylalanine. Of the read, only the CDR3 DNA is kept; its 54 bases are in frame from base 1. CDR1 and CDR2, per the germline V gene (reference sequence), are MNHEY and SMNVEV. Trimming takes 5 bases from V and 2 bases from J, and the germline ends sit 22 bases apart. These data were also filed under a second study, of human thymus T cells. As described in the second report: The donors were immunologically healthy infants in Finland who had open corrective cardiac surgery for congenital heart defects. Thymus tissue was collected as surgical resects that were removed during corrective cardiac surgery. Biased V and J gene segment usage appeared to be present in both thymic and peripheral blood repertoires. Highly overlapping thymic TCR repertoires among unrelated individuals were reported in the related research. TCR alpha and beta repertoires from roughly 8 infant thymus samples and four related peripheral blood samples were characterized in the study. The cohort included several male and a couple of female infants, with donor ages spanning 7 to 244 days. Thymocytes were freed from the tissue by mechanical means and kept at -70 degrees C as pellets of roughly 9-33 million cells. A QIAsymphony instrument was used to extract genomic DNA from frozen cell pellets. TCRB and TCRAD loci were amplified from a standardized quantity of quality-controlled genomic DNA using the immunoSEQ multiplex PCR assay. The amplicons covered the V(D)J region and were long enough to include the CDR3 and to identify the V and J genes. Through the commercial immunoSEQ service, the amplicons were sequenced on an Illumina platform. Corrections for primer bias and sequencing errors followed previously described methods, while TCRAD and TCRB definitions were based on the IMGT database. The repertoires were analysed using immunoSEQ Analyzer 3.0 and VDJTools for basic statistics, V/J segment usage, diversity estimates, rarefaction and pairwise overlap. Diversity was estimated using the Chao1, ChaoE, Efron-Thisted, Shannon and inverse Simpson indices, and was also estimated on datasets down-sampled to the size of the smallest sample. Repertoire overlap was determined by strict matching of CDR3 nucleotide sequence, V gene and J gene, and Jaccard-based multidimensional scaling clustering was applied. On average, approximately 860,000 unique TCRB clonotypes were obtained from thymus samples, compared with roughly 84,000 from blood samples.

This sequence originates from a boy under two years old with a congenital heart defect. Donor details come from another sample of the same person, matched by shared clones. Sequencing input: thymocytes. The receptor chain draws on TRBV27 and TRBJ2-1; possibly the D gene is TRBD2, per 6 matching bases. The CDR3: CASSIWGTSPRTYNEQFF. The sequence in DNA is TGTGCCAGCAGTATTTGGGGTACTAGCCCCCGAACCTACAATGAGCAGTTCTTC.